This is a list of T cell receptor beta chains from one sample in a study of control samples from healthy donors and cancer patients. Profiling relied on immunoSEQ multiplex PCR, and the TCRdb table lists in-frame clones only, not all of them. In the table there are 150,000 to 200,000 clones, roughly nine tenths of which are singletons. Sequencing was carried out using blood. All receptors come from a woman aged 25 to 39 in good health. The CDR3 runs from the conserved cysteine through the conserved F or W. A D gene is named only where the DNA matches it firmly.

CDR3 | D | J | V
CASSIGRNQETQYF | NA | TRBJ2-5 | TRBV19
CATRGYREIDTQYF | NA | TRBJ2-3 | TRBV24-1
CASSQSKGTGGVEKLFF | TRBD1 | TRBJ1-4 | TRBV23-1
CASSFSGGYGYTF | NA | TRBJ1-2 | TRBV7-2
CASTRARDRGPYEQYF | TRBD1 | TRBJ2-7 | TRBV25-1
CASRTSGMGGTDTQYF | TRBD2 | TRBJ2-3 | TRBV5-1
CSARKGDGYTF | NA | TRBJ1-2 | TRBV20-1
CASSEGARANVLTF | NA | TRBJ2-6 | TRBV5-1
CASSQERGGYNEQFF | TRBD2 | TRBJ2-1 | TRBV3-1/TRBV3-2
CASSLAGGSTEAFF | TRBD1 | TRBJ1-1 | TRBV7-9
CASSHDRGTDTQYF | TRBD1 | TRBJ2-3 | TRBV5-4
CASSRQGHNEQFF | TRBD1 | TRBJ2-1 | TRBV19
CASSPGQNYGYTF | TRBD1 | TRBJ1-2 | TRBV18
CASSPTTGVNTEAFF | NA | TRBJ1-1 | TRBV7-6
CASSFGGSYNSPLHF | NA | TRBJ1-6 | TRBV28
CASSLAHGSGRQETQYF | TRBD2 | TRBJ2-5 | TRBV7-9
CASSIETGGYGYTF | TRBD1 | TRBJ1-2 | TRBV19
CASSQGLAGSSYEQYF | TRBD2 | TRBJ2-7 | TRBV4-3
CASSFPGQFEAFF | NA | TRBJ1-1 | TRBV28
CSVEVNGQNTEAFF | NA | TRBJ1-1 | TRBV29-1
CASSPPGTNEQFF | NA | TRBJ2-1 | TRBV18
CASSPTSGGETYNEQFF | TRBD2 | TRBJ2-1 | TRBV18
CASSEGHRGNSPLHF | TRBD1 | TRBJ1-6 | TRBV6-1
CASSLVSGYGYTF | NA | TRBJ1-2 | TRBV11-2
CATSVAGTRRPNEQFF | TRBD2 | TRBJ2-1 | TRBV24-1
CASSSLSGNTGELFF | NA | TRBJ2-2 | TRBV7-9
CASSSSGRAGTQYF | TRBD2 | TRBJ2-5 | TRBV6-5
CASSLSVGLAGEDTQYF | TRBD2 | TRBJ2-3 | TRBV11-2